This paragraph covers one T cell receptor (beta chain) sequence. The antigen is not known. Trimming removed 0 bases at V and 8 bases at J, with 14 bases between. Germline-derived CDR1 and CDR2 are LGHNA and YSLEER. The CDR3 contains 15 residues. TCRdb used MiXCR to reprocess the 5' RACE reads, holding one entry per CDR3 protein. The sample contains 200,000 to 250,000 distinct CDR3 sequences, over 9.5% of which appear only once. The data were taken from a study of T-cell memory formation after mild COVID-19. Whole-study context: Each donor largely had its own TCR clusters. Overall study results and limits: Clones from the second wave (peaking day 37) had unconfirmed SARS-CoV-2 specificity. Contracting CD8+ clones were enriched in EMRA, CD4+ mainly in CM and EM.

The clonotype comes from a man between 18 and 29 years old who had mild COVID-19 (a few samples of this study predate the infection). Cell type and time point are not known. The chain employs TRBV4-3 and TRBJ2-1; D might be TRBD1 (5 bases). The specimen was PBMCs or a T cell subset sorted from them (not recorded which). This chain's CDR3 is CASSQDGARVDEQFF. The CDR3 coding sequence is TGCGCCAGCAGCCAAGATGGGGCCCGGGTCGATGAGCAGTTCTTC.